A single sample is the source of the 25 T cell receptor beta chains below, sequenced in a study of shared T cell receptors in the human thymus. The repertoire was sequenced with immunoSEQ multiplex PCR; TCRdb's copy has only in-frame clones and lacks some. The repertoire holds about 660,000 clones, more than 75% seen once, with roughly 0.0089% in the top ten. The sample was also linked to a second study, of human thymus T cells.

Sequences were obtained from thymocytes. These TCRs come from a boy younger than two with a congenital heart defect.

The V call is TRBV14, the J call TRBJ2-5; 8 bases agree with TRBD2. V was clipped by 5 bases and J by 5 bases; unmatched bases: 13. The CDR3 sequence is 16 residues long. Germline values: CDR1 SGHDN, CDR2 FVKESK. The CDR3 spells CASSSHSGVIRETQYF. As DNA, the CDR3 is TGTGCCAGCAGCTCCCATAGCGGGGTAATTCGGGAGACCCAGTACTTC.

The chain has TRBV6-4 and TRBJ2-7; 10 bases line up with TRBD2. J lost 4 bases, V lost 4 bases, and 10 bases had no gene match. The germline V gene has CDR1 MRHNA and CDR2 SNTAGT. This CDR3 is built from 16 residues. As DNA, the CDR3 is TGTGCCAGCAGTGTAGACTCTAGCGGGAGTCAGTACGAGCAGTACTTC. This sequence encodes CASSVDSSGSQYEQYF.

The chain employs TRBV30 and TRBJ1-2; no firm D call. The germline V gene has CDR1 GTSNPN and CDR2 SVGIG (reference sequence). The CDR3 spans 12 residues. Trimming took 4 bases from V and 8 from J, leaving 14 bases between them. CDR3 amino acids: CAWTEVVAGYTF. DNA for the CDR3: TGTGCCTGGACCGAGGTGGTAGCCGGCTACACCTTC. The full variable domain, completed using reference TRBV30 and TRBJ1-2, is SQTIHQWPATLVQPVGSPLSLECTVEGTSNPNLYWYRQAAGRGLQLLFYSVGIGQISSEVPQNLSASRPQDRQFILSSKKLLLSDSGFYLCAWTEVVAGYTFGSGTRLTVV.

CDR3 loop: CASSWGQGTRVYTQYF. DNA of the CDR3: TGTGCCAGCAGCTGGGGACAGGGGACCCGCGTTTATACGCAGTATTTT. The V and J genes are TRBV5-6 and TRBJ2-3; 10 nucleotides match TRBD1. CDR1 is SGHDT and CDR2 is YYEEEE in the germline V gene. The J segment lost 7 bases and the V segment lost 3 bases, leaving 11 bases of the junction unmatched. The CDR3 has 16 amino acids.

CDR3 in DNA: TGCGCCAGCAGCCACGAGAACCTCACTAGACGTGAGCAGTTCTTC. This translates into CASSHENLTRREQFF. This sequence joins TRBV5-1 and TRBJ2-1; perhaps TRBD2 as D (5 bases). The CDR3 is made up of 15 amino acids. Trimming stripped 4 bases from V and 9 bases from J, with 20 bases between. Germline CDR1 reads SGHRS; CDR2 reads YFSETQ.

In DNA, the CDR3 is TGTGCCAGCAGCGTAGAACCTAGCCAGGCAGATACGCAGTATTTT. Translation: CASSVEPSQADTQYF. V gene TRBV9 combines with J gene TRBJ2-3; tentative D call: TRBD2 (5 bases). CDR3 length: 15 amino acids. V was shortened by 0 bases and J by 4 bases, with 12 bases between the two germline ends. Germline assignment: CDR1 SGDLS and CDR2 YYNGEE.

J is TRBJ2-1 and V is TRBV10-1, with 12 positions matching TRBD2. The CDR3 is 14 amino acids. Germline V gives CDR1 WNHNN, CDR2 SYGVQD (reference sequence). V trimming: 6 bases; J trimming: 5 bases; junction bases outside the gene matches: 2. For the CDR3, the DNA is TGCGCCAGCAGCCGACTAGCGGGAGACAATGAGCAGTTCTTC. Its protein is CASSRLAGDNEQFF.

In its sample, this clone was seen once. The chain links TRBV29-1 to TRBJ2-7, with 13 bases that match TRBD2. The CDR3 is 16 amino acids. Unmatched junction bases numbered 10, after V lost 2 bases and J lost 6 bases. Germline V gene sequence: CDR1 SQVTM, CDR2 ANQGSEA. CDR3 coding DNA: TGCAGCGTTGAATGGGGGGGACTAGCGGGACAGTCCGAGCAGTACTTC. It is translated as CSVEWGGLAGQSEQYF.

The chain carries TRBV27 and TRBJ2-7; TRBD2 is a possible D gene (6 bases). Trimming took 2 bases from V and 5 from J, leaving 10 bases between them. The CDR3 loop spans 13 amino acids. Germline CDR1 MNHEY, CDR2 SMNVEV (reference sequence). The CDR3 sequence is CASSLGGADEQYF. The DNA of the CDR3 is TGTGCCAGCAGTTTAGGCGGGGCAGACGAGCAGTACTTC.

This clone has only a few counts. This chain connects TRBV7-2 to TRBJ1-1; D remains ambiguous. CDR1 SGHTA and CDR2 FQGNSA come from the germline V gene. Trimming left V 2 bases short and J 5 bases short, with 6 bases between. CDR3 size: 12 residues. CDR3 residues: CASSLRRTEAFF. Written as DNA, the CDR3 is TGTGCCAGCAGCTTACGGAGAACTGAAGCTTTCTTT.

CDR3 DNA sequence: TGTGCCTGGAAAACCTTTCTAGCGGGAACCACAGATACGCAGTATTTT. Encoded protein: CAWKTFLAGTTDTQYF. The rearrangement joins TRBV30 to TRBJ2-3, with 9 bases fitting TRBD2. The germline V gene encodes CDR1 GTSNPN and CDR2 SVGIG (reference sequence). This CDR3 comprises 16 residues. Trimming removed 4 bases from V and 2 bases from J; junction bases left unmatched: 10.

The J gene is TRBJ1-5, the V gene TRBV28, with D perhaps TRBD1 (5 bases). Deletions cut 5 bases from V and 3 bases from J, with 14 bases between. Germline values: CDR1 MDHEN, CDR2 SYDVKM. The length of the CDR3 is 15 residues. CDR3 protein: CASSQTDRANQPQHF. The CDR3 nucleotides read TGTGCCAGCAGTCAGACAGACAGAGCCAATCAGCCCCAGCATTTT.

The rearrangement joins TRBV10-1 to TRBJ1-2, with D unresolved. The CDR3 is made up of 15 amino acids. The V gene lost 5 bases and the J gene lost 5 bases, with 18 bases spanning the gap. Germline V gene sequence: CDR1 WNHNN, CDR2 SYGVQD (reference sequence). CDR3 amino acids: CASSSGKKSEYGYTF. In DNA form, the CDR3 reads TGCGCCAGCAGTTCGGGGAAAAAGAGTGAGTATGGCTACACCTTC.

The CDR3 nucleotides are TGTGCCACCAGCAGAGCGGCGGTCCCACATGGCTACACCTTC. Translating it yields CATSRAAVPHGYTF. The chain combines TRBV15 with TRBJ1-2, with unresolved D. The V and J ends lost 1 base and 6 bases respectively, with 12 bases between them. The CDR3 is 14 amino acids. Germline V gene data show CDR1 as LNHNV and CDR2 as YYDKDF (reference sequence).

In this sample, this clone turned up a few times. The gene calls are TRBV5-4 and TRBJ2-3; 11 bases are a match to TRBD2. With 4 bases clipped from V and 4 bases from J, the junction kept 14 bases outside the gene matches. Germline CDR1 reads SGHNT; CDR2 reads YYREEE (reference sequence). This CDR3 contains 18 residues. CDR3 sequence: CASSPGGLAGGGADTQYF. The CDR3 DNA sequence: TGTGCCAGCAGCCCCGGGGGGCTAGCGGGAGGAGGAGCAGATACGCAGTATTTT.

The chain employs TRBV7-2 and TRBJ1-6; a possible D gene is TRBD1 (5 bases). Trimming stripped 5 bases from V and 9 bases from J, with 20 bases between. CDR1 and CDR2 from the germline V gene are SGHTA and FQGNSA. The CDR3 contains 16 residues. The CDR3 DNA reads TGTGCCAGCAGCCCGACCCTGGAGGGGCCGACTTCACCCCTCCACTTT. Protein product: CASSPTLEGPTSPLHF.

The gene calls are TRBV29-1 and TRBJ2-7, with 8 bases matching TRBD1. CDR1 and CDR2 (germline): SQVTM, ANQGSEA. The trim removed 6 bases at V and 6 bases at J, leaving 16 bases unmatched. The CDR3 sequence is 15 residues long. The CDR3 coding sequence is TGCAGCGTCTACTTTGGCCAGGGGGCTATCGGCGAGCAGTACTTC. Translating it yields CSVYFGQGAIGEQYF.

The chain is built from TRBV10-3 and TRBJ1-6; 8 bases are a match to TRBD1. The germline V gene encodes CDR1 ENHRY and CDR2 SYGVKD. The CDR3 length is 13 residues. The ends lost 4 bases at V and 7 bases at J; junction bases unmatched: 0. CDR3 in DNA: TGTGCCATCAGTGCAGGGGGCAATTCACCCCTCCACTTT. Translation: CAISAGGNSPLHF.

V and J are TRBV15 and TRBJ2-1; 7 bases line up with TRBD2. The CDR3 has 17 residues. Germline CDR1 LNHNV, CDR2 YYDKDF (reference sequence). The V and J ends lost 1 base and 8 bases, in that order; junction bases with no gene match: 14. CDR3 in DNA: TGTGCCACCAGCAGAGTCCTCTTTGGCGGGAGAGGCGATGAGCAGTTCTTC. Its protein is CATSRVLFGGRGDEQFF. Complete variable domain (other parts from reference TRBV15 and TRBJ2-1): DAMVIQNPRYQVTQFGKPVTLSCSQTLNHNVMYWYQQKSSQAPKLLFHYYDKDFNNEADTPDNFQSRRPNTSFCFLDIRSPGLGDTAMYLCATSRVLFGGRGDEQFFGPGTRLTVL.

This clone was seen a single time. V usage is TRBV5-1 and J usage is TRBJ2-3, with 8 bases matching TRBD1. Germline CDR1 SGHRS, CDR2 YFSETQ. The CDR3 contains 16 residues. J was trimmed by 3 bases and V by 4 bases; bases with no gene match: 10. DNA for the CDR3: TGCGCCAGCAGCCACGGACAGGGTGAGGGGACAGATACGCAGTATTTT. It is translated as CASSHGQGEGTDTQYF. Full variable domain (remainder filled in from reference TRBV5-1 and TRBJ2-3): KAGVTQTPRYLIKTRGQQVTLSCSPISGHRSVSWYQQTPGQGLQFLFEYFSETQRNKGNFPGRFSGRQFSNSRSEMNVSTLELGDSALYLCASSHGQGEGTDTQYFGPGTRLTVL.

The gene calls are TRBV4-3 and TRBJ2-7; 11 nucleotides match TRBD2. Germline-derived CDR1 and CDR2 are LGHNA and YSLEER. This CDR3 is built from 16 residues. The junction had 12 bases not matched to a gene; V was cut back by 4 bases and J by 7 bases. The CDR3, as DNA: TGCGCCAGCAGCCGTACGACTAGCGGGAAACCGGGGGAGCAGTACTTC. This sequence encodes CASSRTTSGKPGEQYF.

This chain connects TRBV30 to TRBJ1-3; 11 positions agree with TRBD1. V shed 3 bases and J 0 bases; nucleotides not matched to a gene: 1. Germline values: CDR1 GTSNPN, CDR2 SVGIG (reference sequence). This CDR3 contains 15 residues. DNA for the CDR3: TGTGCCTGGAGGGGGACAGGGGGCTCTGGAAACACCATATATTTT. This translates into CAWRGTGGSGNTIYF.

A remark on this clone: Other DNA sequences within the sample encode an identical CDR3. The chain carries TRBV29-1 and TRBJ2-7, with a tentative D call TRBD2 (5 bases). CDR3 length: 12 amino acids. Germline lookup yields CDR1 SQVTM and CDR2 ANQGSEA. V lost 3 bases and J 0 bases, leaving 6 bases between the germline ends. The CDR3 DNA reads TGCAGCGTTGAGGGGAGCTCCTACGAGCAGTACTTC. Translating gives CSVEGSSYEQYF.

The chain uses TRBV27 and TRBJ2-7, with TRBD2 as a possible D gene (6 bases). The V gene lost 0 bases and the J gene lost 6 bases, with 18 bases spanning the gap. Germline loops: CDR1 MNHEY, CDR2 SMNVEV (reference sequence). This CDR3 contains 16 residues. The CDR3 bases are TGTGCCAGCAGTTTATCGTATGGGGCTAGCGAGCTCGAGCAGTACTTC. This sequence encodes CASSLSYGASELEQYF.

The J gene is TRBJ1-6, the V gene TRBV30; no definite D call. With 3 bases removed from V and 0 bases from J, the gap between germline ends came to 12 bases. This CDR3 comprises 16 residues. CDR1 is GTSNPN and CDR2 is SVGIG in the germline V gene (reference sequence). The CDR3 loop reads CAWRPGESSYNSPLHF. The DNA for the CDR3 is TGTGCCTGGAGGCCCGGTGAGAGCTCCTATAATTCACCCCTCCACTTT.